This TCR beta chain was obtained from a study of blood T cells in healthy people across ages. The V end lost 0 bases, the J end lost 9 bases, and 13 bases lay between the germline ends. Germline CDR1 reads SGHRS; CDR2 reads YFSETQ. The CDR3 extends over 15 amino acids. A sample-barcoded 5' primer and a J-beta primer mix were used in a second PCR of about 7 to 12 cycles. Any given sample supplied a minimum of 2.5 million CDR3-containing paired-end reads. TCRdb used MiXCR to reprocess the 5' RACE reads, holding one entry per CDR3 protein. Counted here are 700,000 to 950,000 distinct CDR3 sequences, roughly 43% occurring once; the ten biggest clones make up less than 25%. Points from the study as a whole: As age increased, TCR beta diversity per million T cells fell in a roughly linear fashion. Diversity figures derived from one million T cells were judged to underestimate the true value.

Every donor contributed roughly 10 milliliters of peripheral blood by blood draw. About this clonotype: Its antigen is unidentified.

The receptor's source is a woman aged 55 to 70 in good health. The sequenced sample consisted of blood. The chain carries TRBV5-1 and TRBJ1-6; D gene unclear. Here the CDR3 DNA reads TGCGCCAGCAGCTTGGATGCGGGGATTGGTTCACCCCTCCACTTT. It translates to CASSLDAGIGSPLHF.